This record looks at one T cell receptor beta chain sequence and its context. The specificity of this receptor is unknown. Base quality data are lacking; no much larger clone is found one base away. This specimen belongs to a study of human T cells and chemical hapten exposure (dated by TCRdb to about 2021). Concerning the study at large: For sensitization, 2% DPC in acetone was applied to a roughly 2 cm by roughly 2 cm area of upper inner arm skin. Throughout the study period of around 25 weeks, patients also received therapeutic DPC doses to the scalp every week. Patch testing was performed on the upper back with Finn chambers containing 0.01% DPC, and the patch tests were scored after 6 days according to International Contact Dermatitis Research Group standards. Most of the patients in the cohort were female, and the cohort covered alopecia areata with under or over 50% scalp involvement, alopecia totalis and alopecia universalis. Libraries were pooled for sequencing, and variation in per-sample TCR yields was attributed mainly to small differences in library volumes within the pool. In alopecia patients, the study followed how the peripheral blood TCR repertoire changed in vivo over primary and secondary sensitization to diphenylcyclopropenone (DPC), a hapten. Blood samples were taken from patients before sensitization (week 0) and then at 2, 6 and about 24 weeks after DPC sensitization. For TCR sequencing, blood came from about 29 alopecia patients at anywhere from one to four time points (pre-sensitization, 2, 6 and 24 weeks). General findings and caveats noted by the study authors: DPC sensitization did not change the number of TCRs with a frequency above 1 in 1000, and there was no evidence of changes in global repertoire structure. Compared with pre-sensitization or healthy control sets, expanded TCRs formed significantly more large CDR3 similarity clusters, which is consistent with antigen-driven responses. All patients had alopecia, a presumed autoimmune disease, so their immune response might differ from that of healthy individuals. After repeated subsampling, the strength of the expansion versus patch-test correlation and the threshold at which it became significant changed. The number of PT1 expanded TCRs positively correlated with patch test score, significant at thresholds 8, 16 and 32 but not 4.

CDR1 and CDR2, per the germline V gene, are SGHAT and FQNNGV. From cysteine to valine, the CDR3 is 15 amino acids long. The entry retains the CDR3 DNA only, 45 bases that are in frame from base 1. V and J are truncated by 1 base and 5 bases respectively, leaving an intervening sequence of 15 bases. The library came from RACE. The sequencing machine was a NextSeq 500. During library preparation, unique molecular identifiers were attached to individual cDNA molecules so that TCRs could be counted quantitatively and reproducibly. From each blood RNA sample, both TCR alpha and TCR beta chains were sequenced. From the authors' description of their analysis: The median number of TCRs per sample was some 100,000, ranging from roughly 20,000 to 700,000. V, J and CDR3 annotation of the TCR reads was performed with the Decombinator software suite. Every sample was subsampled to the same number of TCRs (28,000) for the PS versus PT1 abundance plots. Expanded TCRs were defined as absent before sensitization and observed at least eight times at the 2-week time point. Using fastp trimming at Q25 and MiXCR clonotype assembly, TCRdb reanalyzed the public sequencing data and kept in-frame beta chains. Identical CDR3 proteins give one entry, which carries the most common genes and DNA. V and J calls and clone size were set by TCRdb, not the authors. The sample data list 99,000 or so distinct CDR3 sequences, and less than 35% of these were observed just once. Roughly 2.5% of the sample rests with the top ten.

The sample's time point label is to be understood as: patch test 3, about 24 weeks after DPC sensitization. This specimen's treatment or condition label, per the study, means: therapeutic diphenylcyclopropenone sensitization with weekly scalp DPC. At each patch-test visit, blood was drawn before the patch test was applied. Patients were considered eligible if aged 18 to 70, diagnosed with alopecia and deemed suitable for DPC therapy, and patients were excluded if pregnant. Total RNA was isolated from unfractionated whole blood collected in Tempus Blood RNA tubes. The rearranged segments are TRBV11-2 and TRBJ2-7, with no confidently assigned D gene. The receptor comes from a man aged 40-49 years with alopecia areata. Some clones in this sample may be carry-over from other donors' samples. The sample in question was whole blood, obtained in connection with sensitization to the hapten diphenylcyclopropenone (DPC). Here the CDR3 is given as CASSLGWWAPDEQYV. At the DNA level, the sequence is TGTGCCAGCAGCTTAGGGTGGTGGGCGCCCGACGAGCAGTACGTC.